The 26 T cell receptor beta chains reported below all come from one sample, sequenced in a study of shared clonotypes between healthy human individuals. Only in-frame clones appear in the TCRdb table, and some are missing; sequencing was by immunoSEQ multiplex PCR. The sample has roughly 2 million clones; approximately 95% are singletons. What was sequenced was naive CD4+ T cells sorted from blood. Subset described: CD45RA+ positively selected. These receptors were collected from a man aged 18-30 years in good health.

This chain connects TRBV6-1 to TRBJ1-3; D is possibly TRBD1 (5 bases). Germline lookup yields CDR1 MNHNS and CDR2 SASEGT. Trimming left V 4 bases short and J 4 bases short, with 20 bases between. This CDR3 region has 17 residues. The CDR3 protein is CASSVPWDARVGNTIYF. DNA of the CDR3: TGTGCCAGCAGTGTGCCTTGGGACGCCCGGGTAGGAAACACCATATATTTT.

The chain recombines TRBV13 with TRBJ2-7, with 7 bases lining up with TRBD2. The J segment lost 5 bases and the V segment lost 3 bases, leaving 10 bases of the junction unmatched. This CDR3 has 15 residues. Germline CDR1 PRHDT, CDR2 FYEKMQ (reference sequence). The CDR3 sequence is CASSFGRKKVDEQYF. In DNA form, the CDR3 reads TGTGCCAGCAGCTTCGGGAGGAAAAAGGTCGACGAGCAGTACTTC.

Notes on this clone: Other DNA sequences of this sample code for an identical CDR3. The genes are TRBV7-2 and TRBJ2-3, with D maybe TRBD2 (6 bases). Trimming pared 6 bases from V and 3 bases from J, leaving 13 bases between. There are 14 residues in the CDR3. Germline V gives CDR1 SGHTA, CDR2 FQGNSA. The CDR3 sequence is CASRLGGGTDTQYF. In DNA form, the CDR3 reads TGTGCCAGCAGACTCGGTGGAGGGACAGATACGCAGTATTTT.

The chain recombines TRBV27 with TRBJ2-7; perhaps TRBD2 as D (6 bases). Trimming stripped 3 bases from V and 7 bases from J, with 10 bases between. This CDR3 comprises 12 residues. Germline assignment: CDR1 MNHEY and CDR2 SMNVEV (reference sequence). CDR3 amino acids: CASSFPGREQYF. The CDR3 DNA follows: TGTGCCAGCAGTTTCCCTGGGAGGGAGCAGTACTTC.

This clone was seen a single time. This chain uses TRBV28 with TRBJ2-1; 8 nucleotides line up with TRBD1. Germline V lookup: CDR1 MDHEN, CDR2 SYDVKM. The CDR3 sequence is 15 residues long. The junction had 11 bases not matched to a gene; V was cut back by 6 bases and J by 7 bases. CDR3 protein: CASSPDRVKLNEQFF. For the CDR3, the DNA is TGTGCCAGCAGCCCGGACAGGGTAAAGCTGAATGAGCAGTTCTTC. Together with reference TRBV28 and TRBJ2-1, the CDR3 gives the full variable domain: DVKVTQSSRYLVKRTGEKVFLECVQDMDHENMFWYRQDPGLGLRLIYFSYDVKMKEKGDIPEGYSVSREKKERFSLILESASTNQTSMYLCASSPDRVKLNEQFFGPGTRLTVL.

The V call is TRBV29-1, the J call TRBJ1-2; D possibly corresponds to TRBD1 (5 bases). CDR3 length: 11 residues. The germline gives CDR1 SQVTM, CDR2 ANQGSEA. V was clipped by 1 base and J by 6 bases, with 6 bases between them. The CDR3 loop is CSVEGGNGYTF. The CDR3 nucleotides read TGCAGCGTTGAAGGGGGGAATGGCTACACCTTC.

This chain joins TRBV6-5 and TRBJ1-5; the match to TRBD1 covers 7 bases. Germline CDR1 MNHEY, CDR2 SVGAGI. The ends lost 2 bases at V and 1 base at J; junction bases unmatched: 2. The CDR3 consists of 15 residues. The CDR3, as DNA: TGTGCCAGCAGTTACAAGACAGGGAGCAATCAGCCCCAGCATTTT. It translates to CASSYKTGSNQPQHF.

The chain joins TRBV21-1 to TRBJ2-7; whether TRBD1, the table's D call, matches the DNA was not checked. TRBV21-1 is classified as a pseudogene. The CDR3 spans 16 residues. The CDR3 loop is CASFSTGTGSSYEQYF. The CDR3 DNA reads as TGTGCCAGCTTCTCCACCGGGACAGGGAGCTCCTACGAGCAGTACTTC.

The chain carries TRBV28 and TRBJ2-1, with 10 bases fitting TRBD1. V was clipped by 5 bases and J by 2 bases; unmatched bases: 3. The CDR3 consists of 15 residues. Per the germline V gene, CDR1 is MDHEN and CDR2 is SYDVKM. CDR3 sequence: CASSATGGPYNEQFF. The CDR3 nucleotides read TGTGCCAGCAGTGCGACAGGGGGCCCCTACAATGAGCAGTTCTTC.

J is TRBJ2-5 and V is TRBV2, with 13 nucleotides matching TRBD2. This CDR3 is built from 15 residues. CDR1 and CDR2 (germline): SNHLY, FYNNEI. After removal of 6 bases from V and 4 bases from J, the junction contained 5 bases not matched to a gene. The CDR3, as DNA: TGTGCCAGCAGACTAGCGGGAGGGCCCGGAGAGACCCAGTACTTC. This codes for CASRLAGGPGETQYF.

The chain recombines TRBV2 with TRBJ2-2, with a possible D match to TRBD1 (6 bases). CDR1 and CDR2 from the germline V gene are SNHLY and FYNNEI. CDR3 length: 13 amino acids. The ends were cut back, 6 bases at V and 6 bases at J, with 11 bases in the middle. The CDR3 reads CASRITGPGELFF. The CDR3 DNA reads TGTGCCAGCAGAATAACAGGGCCCGGGGAGCTGTTTTTT.

The chain is built from TRBV5-5 and TRBJ1-5; no reliable D call. This CDR3 is built from 14 residues. V lost 0 bases, J lost 0 bases, and 4 bases lay in between. The V gene's germline CDR1 is SGHKS and CDR2 YYEKEE (reference sequence). In DNA form, the CDR3 reads TGTGCCAGCAGCTTGGTACCTAGCAATCAGCCCCAGCATTTT. It encodes CASSLVPSNQPQHF. Drawing the rest from reference TRBV5-5 and TRBJ1-5, the complete variable domain is DAGVTQSPTHLIKTRGQQVTLRCSPISGHKSVSWYQQVLGQGPQFIFQYYEKEERGRGNFPDRFSARQFPNYSSELNVNALLLGDSALYLCASSLVPSNQPQHFGDGTRLSIL.

In DNA, the CDR3 is TGCAGCGTTCGGTCCCGAAGTAGCCCCTACGAGCAGTACTTC. Its protein product is CSVRSRSSPYEQYF. The chain has TRBV29-1 and TRBJ2-7; D gene ambiguous. Per the germline V gene, CDR1 is SQVTM and CDR2 is ANQGSEA. V gave up 5 bases and J gave up 2 bases, with 16 bases separating them. The CDR3 spans 14 residues.

This chain links TRBV18 with TRBJ2-6, with a tentative D call TRBD2 (6 bases). V lost 4 bases and J 4 bases, leaving 17 bases between the germline ends. CDR1 KGHSH and CDR2 LQKENI come from the germline V gene. This CDR3 is built from 17 residues. In nucleotides, the CDR3 is TGTGCCAGCTCACAAGATGCCCCGGGAGTGGGGGCCAACGTCCTGACTTTC. Translated, it gives CASSQDAPGVGANVLTF.

The table lists this clone with a count of one. V gene TRBV14 combines with J gene TRBJ2-1; D ambiguous. Per germline, CDR1 SGHDN and CDR2 FVKESK. This CDR3 region has 12 residues. V was cut by 4 bases and J by 9 bases, with 10 bases left in between. The CDR3 region has the DNA TGTGCCAGCAGCCTCATCGGCGGTGAGCAGTTCTTC. This sequence encodes CASSLIGGEQFF.

This chain uses TRBV9 with TRBJ1-1; the D is unclear. The CDR3 is made up of 14 amino acids. Germline assignment: CDR1 SGDLS and CDR2 YYNGEE. Between the trimmed V and J ends, which lost 3 bases and 4 bases, there was a span of 13 bases. The CDR3 sequence is CASSELGWGTEAFF. In nucleotides, the CDR3 is TGTGCCAGCAGCGAGTTGGGCTGGGGCACTGAAGCTTTCTTT. The whole variable domain, filled in from reference TRBV9 and TRBJ1-1, reads DSGVTQTPKHLITATGQRVTLRCSPRSGDLSVYWYQQSLDQGLQFLIQYYNGEERAKGNILERFSAQQFPDLHSELNLSSLELGDSALYFCASSELGWGTEAFFGQGTRLTVV.

CDR3 in DNA: TGTGCCAGCAGCCAGAGACAGGGGGGCTATGGCTACACCTTC. This codes for CASSQRQGGYGYTF. The chain has TRBV6-6 and TRBJ1-2; TRBD1 matches at 9 bases. This CDR3 is built from 14 residues. The trim removed 6 bases at V and 4 bases at J, leaving 6 bases unmatched. In germline, CDR1 is MNHNY, CDR2 SVGAGI (reference sequence).

Comment on this clone: One end of the junction is discordant with germline, which a read error may explain. The chain links TRBV4-1 to TRBJ1-2, with D tentatively TRBD1 (6 bases). Germline V gene sequence: CDR1 MGHRA, CDR2 YSYEKL. The length of the CDR3 is 15 residues. DNA of the CDR3: TGCGCCAGCAGCCAAGGCACAGGGAAATCGTATGGCTACATCTTC. Amino acid sequence: CASSQGTGKSYGYIF.

The chain links TRBV11-2 to TRBJ2-3, with unresolved D. Looked up from germline, CDR1 is SGHAT and CDR2 is FQNNGV. This CDR3 has 13 amino acids. V was pared by 5 bases and J by 6 bases, with 12 bases between. This CDR3 is CASSPPRSDTQYF. In nucleotides, the CDR3 is TGTGCCAGCAGCCCCCCGAGGAGCGATACGCAGTATTTT. The whole variable domain, filled in from reference TRBV11-2 and TRBJ2-3, reads EAGVAQSPRYKIIEKRQSVAFWCNPISGHATLYWYQQILGQGPKLLIQFQNNGVVDDSQLPKDRFSAERLKGVDSTLKIQPAKLEDSAVYLCASSPPRSDTQYFGPGTRLTVL.

The chain couples TRBV10-3 to TRBJ1-2; D is unclear. The CDR3 is made up of 13 amino acids. Germline CDR1 reads ENHRY; CDR2 reads SYGVKD. Trimming took off 0 bases at V and 7 bases at J, with 9 bases between the two ends. CDR3 loop: CAISESAEAGYTF. In DNA, the CDR3 is TGTGCCATCAGTGAGTCGGCGGAAGCTGGCTACACCTTC.

The chain carries TRBV29-1 and TRBJ2-7, with D possibly TRBD1 on 5 matching bases. Germline values: CDR1 SQVTM, CDR2 ANQGSEA. V lost 1 base to trimming and J lost 7 bases, with 11 bases between them. The CDR3 consists of 12 residues. Here the CDR3 DNA reads TGCAGCGTTGAAGCAGGGATTGGGGAGCAGTACTTC. Translating it yields CSVEAGIGEQYF.

This clone was seen only once. CDR3 sequence: CASSPDRQLRALYEQYF. The CDR3, as DNA: TGTGCCAGCAGCCCCGACCGCCAGTTGAGGGCTCTCTACGAGCAGTACTTC. The chain couples TRBV7-9 to TRBJ2-7, with a weak D call TRBD2 (5 bases). The V gene's germline CDR1 is SEHNR and CDR2 FQNEAQ (reference sequence). Trimming cost V 5 bases and J 3 bases, with 23 bases left between them. There are 17 residues in the CDR3.

The chain recombines TRBV9 with TRBJ2-1, with 14 positions matching TRBD2. The CDR3 consists of 15 residues. Trimming cost V 2 bases and J 9 bases; bases outside gene matches: 4. Germline loops: CDR1 SGDLS, CDR2 YYNGEE. CDR3 nucleotide sequence: TGTGCCAGCAGCGTCGGGACTAGCGGGAGAGCTGAGCAGTTCTTC. Translation: CASSVGTSGRAEQFF. Full variable domain (outside the CDR3, taken from reference TRBV9 and TRBJ2-1): DSGVTQTPKHLITATGQRVTLRCSPRSGDLSVYWYQQSLDQGLQFLIQYYNGEERAKGNILERFSAQQFPDLHSELNLSSLELGDSALYFCASSVGTSGRAEQFFGPGTRLTVL.

V gene TRBV5-1 combines with J gene TRBJ1-1; TRBD1 matches 7 bases. V shed 3 bases and J 0 bases; nucleotides not matched to a gene: 2. The germline gives CDR1 SGHRS, CDR2 YFSETQ. The CDR3 has 14 residues. The CDR3 spells CASSYGQVNTEAFF. DNA of the CDR3: TGCGCCAGCAGCTATGGACAGGTGAACACTGAAGCTTTCTTT.

The chain carries TRBV20-1 and TRBJ2-1, with 7 positions matching TRBD2. Trimming removed 6 bases from V and 9 bases from J; junction bases left unmatched: 5. The CDR3 sequence is 11 residues long. CDR1 DFQATT and CDR2 SNEGSKA come from the germline V gene (reference sequence). The CDR3: CSAVGEGEQFF. As DNA, the CDR3 is TGCAGTGCCGTAGGGGAGGGTGAGCAGTTCTTC.

The V call is TRBV10-1, the J call TRBJ2-2; 9 nucleotides line up with TRBD1. Germline values: CDR1 WNHNN, CDR2 SYGVQD (reference sequence). V was clipped by 5 bases and J by 7 bases; unmatched bases: 8. This CDR3 comprises 15 residues. For the CDR3, the DNA is TGCGCCAGCAGTCCGGGACAGGGTGCGATCGGGGAGCTGTTTTTT. Translated: CASSPGQGAIGELFF.